This TCR beta chain stems from a study of T-cell memory formation after mild COVID-19. Study-wide context: Largely, TCR clusters stayed within a single donor. Study-wide results and caveats: Clones contracting day 15 to 85 were balanced CD4/CD8; later expanders leaned CD4+. Clones which contracted sat mainly in CM and EM if CD4+, and in EMRA if CD8+. Pre-infection memory carried some responding clones, suggesting that cross-reactive memory joined.

V was trimmed by 3 bases and J by 5 bases, leaving 14 bases between them. The CDR3 is 14 residues long. The germline V gene has CDR1 SGHRS and CDR2 YFSETQ. One entry per CDR3 protein results from TCRdb running MiXCR on the 5' RACE reads. The data contain about 310,000 distinct CDR3 sequences, roughly a fifth of them singletons. Worth noting for this clonotype: What it binds is not known.

This receptor was identified in a man aged 18 to 30 who had mild COVID-19 (a few samples of this study predate the infection). Cell type and time point are not known. The rearrangement links TRBV5-1 to TRBJ2-5; a possible D gene is TRBD1 (6 bases). The sample comprised PBMCs or a T cell subset sorted from them (not recorded which). CDR3 residues: CASSSSTGLETQYF. CDR3 in DNA: TGCGCCAGCAGCTCCTCTACAGGGTTGGAGACCCAGTACTTC.